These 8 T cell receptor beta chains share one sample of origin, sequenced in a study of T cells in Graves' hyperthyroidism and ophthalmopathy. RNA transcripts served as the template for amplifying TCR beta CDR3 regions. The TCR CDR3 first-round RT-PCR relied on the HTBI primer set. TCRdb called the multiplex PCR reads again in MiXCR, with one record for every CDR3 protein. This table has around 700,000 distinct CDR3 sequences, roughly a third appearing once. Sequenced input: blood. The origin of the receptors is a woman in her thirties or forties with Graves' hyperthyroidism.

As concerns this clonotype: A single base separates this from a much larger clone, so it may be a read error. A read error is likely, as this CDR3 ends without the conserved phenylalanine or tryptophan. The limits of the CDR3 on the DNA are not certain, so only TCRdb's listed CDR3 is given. The CDR3 loop is CASRALAVLL. This chain joins TRBV6-1 and TRBJ1-1. The CDR3 length is 10 residues, termini included. Germline assignment: CDR1 MNHNS and CDR2 SASEGT.

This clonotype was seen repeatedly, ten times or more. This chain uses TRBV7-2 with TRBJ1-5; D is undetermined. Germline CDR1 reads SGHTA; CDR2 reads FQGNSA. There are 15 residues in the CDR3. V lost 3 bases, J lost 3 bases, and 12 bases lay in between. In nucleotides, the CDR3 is TGTGCCAGCAGCTTGGGTATCGGGCCCAATCAGCCCCAGCATTTT. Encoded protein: CASSLGIGPNQPQHF.

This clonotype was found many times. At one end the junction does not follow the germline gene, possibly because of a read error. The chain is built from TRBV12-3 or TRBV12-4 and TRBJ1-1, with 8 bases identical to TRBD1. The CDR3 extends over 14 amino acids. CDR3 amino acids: CASSPGQGDLSSYF. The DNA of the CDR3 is TGTGCCAGCAGTCCAGGACAGGGAGACCTCTCCTCCTACTTT.

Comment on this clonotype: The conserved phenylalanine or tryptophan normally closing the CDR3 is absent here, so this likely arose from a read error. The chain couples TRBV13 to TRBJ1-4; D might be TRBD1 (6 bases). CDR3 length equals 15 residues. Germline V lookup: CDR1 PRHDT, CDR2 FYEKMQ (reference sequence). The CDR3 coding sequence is TGTGCCAGCAGCGGAAGGGGGACAACTAATGAGAAACTGTTTTTA. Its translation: CASSGRGTTNEKLFL.

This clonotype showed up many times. The CDR3 DNA is TGTGCCAGCAGCCAAGAAAGGCCAGGGGGCGCAGGCTACACCTTC. Translated: CASSQERPGGAGYTF. The chain has TRBV14 and TRBJ1-2, with TRBD1 identical over 8 bases. Germline assignment: CDR1 SGHDN and CDR2 FVKESK. With 0 bases clipped from V and 8 bases from J, the junction kept 8 bases outside the gene matches. This CDR3 has 15 amino acids.

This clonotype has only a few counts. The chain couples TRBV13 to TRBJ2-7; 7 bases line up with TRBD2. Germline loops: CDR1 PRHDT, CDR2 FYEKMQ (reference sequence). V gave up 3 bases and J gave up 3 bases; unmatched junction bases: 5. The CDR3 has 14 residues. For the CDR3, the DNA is TGTGCCAGCAGCTTGGTGGGAGGGTTCTACGAGCAGTACTTC. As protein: CASSLVGGFYEQYF.

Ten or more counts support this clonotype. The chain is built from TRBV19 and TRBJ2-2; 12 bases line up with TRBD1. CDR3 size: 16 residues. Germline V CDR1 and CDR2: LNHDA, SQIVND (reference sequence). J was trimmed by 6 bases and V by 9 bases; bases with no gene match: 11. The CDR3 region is CASSPPGQGASGELFF. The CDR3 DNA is TGTGCCAGCAGCCCGCCGGGACAGGGGGCGTCCGGGGAGCTGTTTTTT. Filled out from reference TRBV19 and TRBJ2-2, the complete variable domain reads DGGITQSPKYLFRKEGQNVTLSCEQNLNHDAMYWYRQDPGQGLRLIYYSQIVNDFQKGDIAEGYSVSREKKESFPLTVTSAQKNPTAFYLCASSPPGQGASGELFFGEGSRLTVL.

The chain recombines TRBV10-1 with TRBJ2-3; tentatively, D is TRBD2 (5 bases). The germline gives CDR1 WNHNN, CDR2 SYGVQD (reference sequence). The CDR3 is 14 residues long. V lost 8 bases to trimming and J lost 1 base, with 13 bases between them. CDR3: CASRGLSGTDTQYF. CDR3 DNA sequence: TGCGCCAGCCGCGGACTCTCCGGCACAGATACGCAGTATTTT.